This T cell receptor beta chain was sequenced during a study of vaccination effects on CD4 cells after COVID-19. Before sequencing, viral peptide pools were used by the ViraFEST assay to expand antigen-specific CD4+ T cells. Culturing for ten to eleven days preceded CD4+ T cell isolation. Every well got a few million PBMC, which were grown with about 9.2 IU/ml IL-2 and about 9.7 ug/ml peptides. Worth noting for this clone: Its specificity is unknown.

Profiling relied on immunoSEQ multiplex PCR, and the TCRdb table lists in-frame clones only, not all of them. The data hold roughly 20,000 clones, with 70% observed a single time. With 7 bases clipped from V and 2 bases from J, the junction kept 10 bases outside the gene matches. This CDR3 is 15 amino acids long. Germline assignment: CDR1 SGHAT and CDR2 FQNNGV. The genes are TRBV11-2 and TRBJ1-1; 7 bases are a match to TRBD1. The sequencing used CD4+ T cells from PBMCs cultured with HCoV-229E spike peptides, collected before COVID-19 vaccination. This clonotype was obtained from a human donor who received a COVID-19 vaccine. CDR3 protein: CASKTGSYFNTEAFF. The CDR3 region has the DNA TGTGCCAGCAAGACAGGGAGTTATTTTAACACTGAAGCTTTCTTT.